The rows below give T cell receptor beta chains drawn from one sample of a study of PD-1 blockade in classical Hodgkin lymphoma. TCRdb's table, derived via immunoSEQ multiplex PCR, lists solely in-frame clones and lacks some. The sample contains more than 45,000 clones, just under 75% of which appear only once. The sequencing used peripheral blood mononuclear cells (PBMCs), collected before the second cycle of nivolumab. The receptors come from a human donor with classical Hodgkin lymphoma. Each CDR3 is given with its conserved first and last residue. D genes are given only for firm matches. Size values are once, few and many counts, or a class for expanded clones, and some rows have none.

few | TRBJ2-1 | - | TRBV7-3 | CASSLYTSKYNEQFF | TGTGCCAGCAGCTTATATACTAGCAAGTACAATGAGCAGTTCTTC
- | TRBJ2-6 | - | TRBV9 | CASSVQDSGANVLTF | TGTGCCAGCAGCGTCCAGGACTCTGGGGCCAACGTCCTGACTTTC
- | TRBJ1-4 | TRBD1 | TRBV6-1 | CASSEAFTRDRPEKLFF | TGTGCCAGCAGTGAAGCCTTTACACGGGACAGACCTGAAAAACTGTTTTTT
few | TRBJ1-4 | - | TRBV30 | CAWSPRGEKLFF | TGTGCCTGGAGTCCCCGGGGGGAAAAACTGTTTTTT
- | TRBJ2-7 | TRBD2 | TRBV7-9 | CASSSTSGRSYEQYF | TGTGCCAGCAGCTCGACTAGCGGACGATCCTACGAGCAGTACTTC
few | TRBJ2-7 | - | TRBV7-8 | CASSLDLLTTYEQYF | TGTGCCAGCAGCTTAGACCTACTAACTACCTACGAGCAGTACTTC
few | TRBJ1-2 | TRBD1 | TRBV10-3 | CAISGTGEGYTF | TGTGCCATCAGTGGGACAGGGGAAGGCTACACCTTC
- | TRBJ1-4 | - | TRBV19 | CASSLRTAGNEKLFF | TGTGCCAGTAGTCTTCGGACAGCAGGGAATGAAAAACTGTTTTTT
- | TRBJ1-5 | - | TRBV7-9 | CASSFAGRGQPQHF | TGTGCCAGCAGCTTTGCAGGGCGCGGGCAGCCCCAGCATTTT
once | TRBJ2-1 | TRBD1 | TRBV6-1 | CASGDRASYNEQFF | TGTGCCAGCGGGGACAGGGCCTCCTACAATGAGCAGTTCTTC
- | TRBJ2-6 | - | TRBV5-1 | CASRNGLNSGANVLTF | TGCGCCAGCAGGAACGGACTTAACTCTGGGGCCAACGTCCTGACTTTC
- | TRBJ2-7 | TRBD1 | TRBV6-5 | CASSYGTGGLSEQYF | TGTGCCAGCAGTTACGGGACAGGGGGCTTGAGCGAGCAGTACTTC
once | TRBJ2-7 | - | TRBV9 | CASSVFGTFRDEQYF | TGTGCCAGCAGCGTTTTCGGAACGTTTAGGGACGAGCAGTACTTC
- | TRBJ1-1 | - | TRBV27 | CASSLRGGLNTEAFF | TGTGCCAGCAGTTTAAGAGGCGGATTGAACACTGAAGCTTTCTTT
- | TRBJ1-5 | - | TRBV7-2 | CASSLKGSNQPQHF | TGTGCCAGCAGCTTAAAGGGTAGCAATCAGCCCCAGCATTTT
- | TRBJ2-3 | TRBD2 | TRBV19 | CASSPGLAGGGNTQYF | TGTGCCAGTAGTCCCGGACTAGCGGGAGGCGGGAATACGCAGTATTTT
few | TRBJ2-3 | TRBD2 | TRBV27 | CASSFLLAGVGADTQYF | TGTGCCAGCAGTTTCCTATTAGCGGGAGTTGGAGCAGATACGCAGTATTTT
- | TRBJ1-5 | - | TRBV18 | CASSPKSNQPQHF | TGTGCCAGCTCCCCGAAATCAAATCAGCCCCAGCATTTT
- | TRBJ2-5 | - | TRBV2 | CASSVMDETQYF | TGTGCCAGCAGTGTTATGGACGAGACCCAGTACTTC
- | TRBJ2-5 | - | TRBV28 | CATGDREETQYF | TGTGCCACCGGTGACAGAGAAGAGACCCAGTACTTC
- | TRBJ1-2 | TRBD1 | TRBV19 | CASRGQEPVNYGYTF | TGTGCCAGTAGGGGACAGGAGCCGGTTAACTATGGCTACACCTTC
- | TRBJ2-1 | - | TRBV7-2 | CASSLVLGISGGAQFF | TGTGCCAGCAGCTTAGTTTTGGGGATTAGCGGAGGGGCGCAGTTCTTC
- | TRBJ1-1 | TRBD1 | TRBV6-1 | CASSRQGLGNTEAFF | TGTGCCAGCAGTAGACAGGGGCTCGGGAACACTGAAGCTTTCTTT
- | TRBJ2-5 | TRBD1 | TRBV6-6 | CASRTRQGKETQYF | TGTGCCAGCAGAACCCGACAGGGGAAGGAGACCCAGTACTTC